The 3 T cell receptor beta chains below come from one sample, sequenced in a study of cytomegalovirus exposure and HLA in healthy donors. 13 Jbeta primers and 60 Vbeta primers were used for the PCR. The assay was immunoSEQ multiplex PCR, and TCRdb's table has in-frame clones only and misses some. The sample records approximately 150,000 clones, over 60% being singletons. The sample was PBMCs. The receptor set was obtained from a woman in her twenties or thirties in good health and CMV-seronegative.

The chain is built from TRBV28 and TRBJ1-3, with D uncertain. V was shortened by 1 base and J by 4 bases, with 5 bases between the two germline ends. CDR3 length: 13 residues. The germline CDR1 and CDR2 sequences are MDHEN and SYDVKM. The chain's CDR3 is CASSLFPGNTIYF. The CDR3 coding sequence is TGTGCCAGCAGTTTATTTCCAGGAAACACCATATATTTT.

The chain employs TRBV28 and TRBJ2-2; perhaps TRBD2 as D (6 bases). Germline assignment: CDR1 MDHEN and CDR2 SYDVKM. The CDR3 covers 15 residues. V was cut by 5 bases and J by 1 base, with 11 bases left in between. The chain's CDR3 is CASSRDSGNTGELFF. CDR3 nucleotides: TGTGCCAGCAGTCGGGACTCGGGGAACACCGGGGAGCTGTTTTTT.

The chain combines TRBV5-4 with TRBJ2-5; 10 bases are shared with TRBD2. In germline, CDR1 is SGHNT, CDR2 YYREEE (reference sequence). V shed 4 bases and J 0 bases; nucleotides not matched to a gene: 12. The CDR3 consists of 18 residues. The CDR3 DNA reads TGTGCCAGCAGCGGGGGGAGTCTAGCGGGGGCCCACCAAGAGACCCAGTACTTC. Protein: CASSGGSLAGAHQETQYF.